This T cell receptor beta chain emerged from a study of identical twins. In the case of this clonotype: Its antigen is currently unknown.

Study observations and caveats: Cord blood beta clonotypes present at high abundance carried fewer insertions; no such pattern appeared in memory repertoires. Among beta out-of-frame sequences, excess sharing between twins appeared weaker. Analyses based on zero insertions could be partly confounded by invariant MAIT and iNKT cells.

One entry per CDR3 protein, called by TCRdb with MiXCR from the 5' RACE reads. The repertoire consists of approximately 890,000 distinct CDR3 sequences, with 10% to 15% occurring once and the leading ten covering around 1.5%. The CDR3 sequence is 13 residues long. Germline CDR1 and CDR2: SQVTM and ANQGSEA. V dropped 4 bases and J dropped 6 bases, with 12 bases sitting between them. The data were also submitted as part of a second study, on yellow fever vaccine responses in identical twins. That source reports: Reportedly, the response of twins' T cells to the vaccine seemed partly convergent, partly personalized.

Sequenced material: PBMCs. The clonotype was recovered from a woman between 18 and 29 years old in good health. V is TRBV29-1 and J is TRBJ1-4; no reliable D call. The CDR3 here is CSVGNRGDEKLFF. CDR3 sequence (DNA): TGCAGCGTTGGTAACAGAGGTGATGAAAAACTGTTTTTT.